Given below is one T cell receptor beta chain in context. Its cognate antigen is unknown. Primers: 60 Vbeta forward and 13 Jbeta reverse. Clones were read by immunoSEQ multiplex PCR, and TCRdb kept only the in-frame ones, dropping some. The data show roughly 200,000 clones, about 78% seen once. This entry comes from a study of cytomegalovirus exposure and HLA in healthy donors. Study-wide results and limits: The authors assumed roughly uniform sequencing depth across donors for presence/absence analyses.

V was clipped by 3 bases and J by 7 bases; unmatched bases: 12. Germline CDR1 reads LNHDA; CDR2 reads SQIVND (reference sequence). The CDR3 totals 17 residues. The specimen was PBMCs. The V and J genes are TRBV19 and TRBJ1-4; 9 nucleotides agree with TRBD1. This clonotype was sampled from a woman aged 25 to 39 in good health and CMV-seronegative. The CDR3 DNA reads as TGTGCCAGTAGTATCTTCGGACAGGGGTACGGGGGTGAAAAACTGTTTTTT. It yields the protein CASSIFGQGYGGEKLFF. The variable domain in full, with the rest retrieved from reference TRBV19 and TRBJ1-4, is DGGITQSPKYLFRKEGQNVTLSCEQNLNHDAMYWYRQDPGQGLRLIYYSQIVNDFQKGDIAEGYSVSREKKESFPLTVTSAQKNPTAFYLCASSIFGQGYGGEKLFFGSGTQLSVL.